The 14 T cell receptor beta chains listed next were all sequenced from one sample in a study of response to subunit inactivated influenza vaccine. One entry per CDR3 protein, called by TCRdb with MiXCR from the RT-PCR reads. The profile shows around 750,000 distinct CDR3 sequences, 21% of them singletons. Here the sequenced sample was PBMCs from blood, taken roughly 5 days after vaccination. All receptors come from a man aged 45 to 65 who received an inactivated influenza vaccine.

This clonotype was recorded a few times. V is TRBV6-2 or TRBV6-3 and J is TRBJ1-5; D is ambiguous. This CDR3 is 14 amino acids long. The germline V and J ends were trimmed by 2 bases and 6 bases, with 11 bases remaining between them. Germline-derived CDR1 and CDR2 are MNHEY and SVGEGT. CDR3 residues: CASSYIRSGQPQHF. In DNA form, the CDR3 reads TGTGCCAGCAGTTACATCAGGAGCGGTCAGCCCCAGCATTTT.

The rearrangement joins TRBV28 to TRBJ1-4; 10 nucleotides line up with TRBD1. The CDR3 extends over 14 amino acids. J was trimmed by 8 bases and V by 5 bases; bases with no gene match: 5. Germline lookup yields CDR1 MDHEN and CDR2 SYDVKM. The CDR3 loop is CASSRQGAREKLFF. CDR3 nucleotide sequence: TGTGCCAGCAGTCGACAGGGGGCCAGGGAAAAACTGTTTTTT.

This clonotype appeared a few times. The rearrangement links TRBV10-3 to TRBJ2-7; possibly TRBD1 for D (6 bases). Germline V CDR1 and CDR2: ENHRY, SYGVKD. The CDR3 contains 14 residues. The germline V and J ends were trimmed by 3 bases and 4 bases, with 13 bases remaining between them. As DNA, the CDR3 is TGTGCCATCAGTGAATCCCAGGGGCGGTACGAGCAGTACTTC. This codes for CAISESQGRYEQYF.

This clonotype was counted at least ten times. V usage is TRBV20-1 and J usage is TRBJ2-7, with 11 bases aligning to TRBD1. The CDR3 runs to 14 residues. Germline V gene data show CDR1 as DFQATT and CDR2 as SNEGSKA (reference sequence). The junction had 12 bases not matched to a gene; V was cut back by 8 bases and J by 6 bases. The CDR3: CSFPKRGQGGEQYF. The CDR3 DNA reads TGCAGTTTCCCCAAACGGGGACAGGGGGGCGAGCAGTACTTC.

In this sample, this clonotype turned up many times. This chain uses TRBV12-3 or TRBV12-4 with TRBJ2-1; D possibly corresponds to TRBD2 (6 bases). V lost 6 bases and J lost 0, with 12 bases in between. The CDR3 is 15 residues long. CDR3 DNA sequence: TGTGCCAGCAGGTCCGGGACTGGCTCCTACAATGAGCAGTTCTTC. Protein: CASRSGTGSYNEQFF.

The chain carries TRBV9 and TRBJ2-7; D unresolved. Per the germline V gene, CDR1 is SGDLS and CDR2 is YYNGEE. The CDR3 spans 15 residues. Trimming took off 2 bases at V and 0 bases at J, with 12 bases between the two ends. The CDR3 sequence: CASSVLPGASYEQYF. In DNA, the CDR3 is TGTGCCAGCAGCGTTTTACCAGGCGCCTCCTACGAGCAGTACTTC.

This clonotype was seen only a few times. The rearrangement uses TRBV9 and TRBJ2-7; TRBD2 agrees at 13 bases. Germline V gene lookup returns CDR1 SGDLS and CDR2 YYNGEE. V dropped 5 bases and J dropped 0; count of bases not matched to a gene: 11. There are 18 residues in the CDR3. The CDR3 nucleotides are TGTGCCAGCAGTACCGGGACTAGCGGGGATTACTACTCCTACGAGCAGTACTTC. Translation: CASSTGTSGDYYSYEQYF.

This clonotype showed up just once. The CDR3 is CASGRTTNEKLFF. The CDR3 bases are TGTGCCAGCGGGCGCACAACTAATGAAAAACTGTTTTTT. The genes are TRBV7-9 and TRBJ1-4; no clear D. V lost 8 bases to trimming and J lost 0 bases, with 7 bases between them. Germline V gives CDR1 SEHNR, CDR2 FQNEAQ (reference sequence). The CDR3 length is 13 residues.

This clonotype has a count of ten or more. J is TRBJ2-1 and V is TRBV24-1; D is unresolved. This CDR3 region has 15 residues. The V gene's germline CDR1 is KGHDR and CDR2 SFDVKD. Trimming stripped 3 bases from V and 0 bases from J, with 8 bases between. The CDR3 DNA reads as TGTGCCACCAGTGATGGACCCGGCTCCTACAATGAGCAGTTCTTC. This sequence encodes CATSDGPGSYNEQFF.

The chain carries TRBV29-1 and TRBJ2-3; TRBD1 is a possible D gene (6 bases). Germline V lookup: CDR1 SQVTM, CDR2 ANQGSEA. V was clipped by 1 base and J by 2 bases, with 10 bases between them. This CDR3 region has 14 residues. CDR3 sequence (DNA): TGCAGCGTTGAAGGGCAGGGGAACACAGATACGCAGTATTTT. Its protein product is CSVEGQGNTDTQYF.

This clonotype was detected a few times. This chain links TRBV20-1 with TRBJ2-7; 10 bases align to TRBD2. Trimming at V came to 5 bases and at J to 3 bases, leaving 4 bases not matched to a gene. CDR1 is DFQATT and CDR2 is SNEGSKA in the germline V gene (reference sequence). CDR3 length: 13 residues. DNA of the CDR3: TGCAGTGCTCCTAGCGGGAGAGGCTACGAGCAGTACTTC. The encoded protein is CSAPSGRGYEQYF.

The gene calls are TRBV9 and TRBJ2-7; possible D gene TRBD1, 6 bases. Germline-derived CDR1 and CDR2 are SGDLS and YYNGEE. With 4 bases removed from V and 3 bases from J, the gap between germline ends came to 14 bases. CDR3 length: 14 residues. CDR3 residues: CASSNTGKGYEQYF. DNA of the CDR3: TGTGCCAGCAGCAATACAGGGAAGGGCTACGAGCAGTACTTC.

There are a few counts of this clonotype. The chain links TRBV11-2 to TRBJ2-3; 13 bases match TRBD2. CDR3 length: 19 residues. V lost 1 base, J lost 0 bases, and 7 bases stayed unmatched. CDR1 SGHAT and CDR2 FQNNGV come from the germline V gene. DNA of the CDR3: TGTGCCAGCAGCTTAGGGGGACTAGCGGGACCGCCTAGCACAGATACGCAGTATTTT. Its translation is CASSLGGLAGPPSTDTQYF.

This clonotype was seen once. V gene TRBV3-1 combines with J gene TRBJ2-3; TRBD1 aligns across 7 bases. The CDR3 length is 18 residues. From germline, CDR1 is LGHDT and CDR2 YNNKEL (reference sequence). The chain's CDR3 is CTRSPWTGDSFSTDTQYF. The CDR3 region has the DNA TGTACCCGCAGCCCCTGGACAGGAGACTCGTTTTCCACAGATACGCAGTATTTT.